This note documents a single TCR beta chain sequence. Germline V gene lookup returns CDR1 GTSNPN and CDR2 SVGIG (reference sequence). Trimming cost V 4 bases and J 0 bases; bases outside gene matches: 5. The CDR3 sequence is 15 residues long. DNA at 200 ng, about 30,000 T cell genomes, went into sorted-subset replicate PCRs. Only in-frame clones appear in the TCRdb table, and some are missing; sequencing was by immunoSEQ multiplex PCR. The sample carries some 500,000 clones, approximately 95% recorded once. The source of the sample is a study of shared clonotypes between healthy human individuals. Material: naive CD4+ T cells sorted from blood. Specified subset: CD45RA+ positively selected. The sequence came from a woman in her 30s in good health. The chain joins TRBV30 to TRBJ2-3; 9 bases align to TRBD2. CDR3 nucleotides: TGTGCCTGGAATCGACTAGCGGCTAGCACAGATACGCAGTATTTT. This gives the protein CAWNRLAASTDTQYF.